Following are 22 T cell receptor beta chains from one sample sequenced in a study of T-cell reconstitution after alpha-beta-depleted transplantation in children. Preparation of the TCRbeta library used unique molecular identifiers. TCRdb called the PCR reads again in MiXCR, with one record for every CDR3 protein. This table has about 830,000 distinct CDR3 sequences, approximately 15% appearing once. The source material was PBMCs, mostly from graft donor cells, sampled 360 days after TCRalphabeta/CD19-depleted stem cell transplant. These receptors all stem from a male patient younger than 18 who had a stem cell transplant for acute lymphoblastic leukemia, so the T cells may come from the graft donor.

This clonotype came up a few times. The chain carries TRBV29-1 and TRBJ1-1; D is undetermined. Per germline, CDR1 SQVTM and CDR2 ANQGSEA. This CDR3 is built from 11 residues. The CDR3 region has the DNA TGCAACATCGGTCGAGGTACTGAAGCTTTCTTT. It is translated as CNIGRGTEAFF. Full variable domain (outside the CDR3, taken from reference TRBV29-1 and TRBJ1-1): SAVISQKPSRDICQRGTSLTIQCQVDSQVTMMFWYRQQPGQSLTLIATANQGSEATYESGFVIDKFPISRPNLTFSTLTVSNMSPEDSSIYLCNIGRGTEAFFGQGTRLTVV.

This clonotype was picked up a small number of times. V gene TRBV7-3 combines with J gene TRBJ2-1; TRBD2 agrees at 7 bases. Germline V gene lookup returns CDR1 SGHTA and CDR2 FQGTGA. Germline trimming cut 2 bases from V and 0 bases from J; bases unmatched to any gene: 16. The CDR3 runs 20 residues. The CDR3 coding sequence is TGTGCCAGCAGCTTATACCCGGCGGGGGTCCCCCAGAGCTCCTACAATGAGCAGTTCTTC. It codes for CASSLYPAGVPQSSYNEQFF.

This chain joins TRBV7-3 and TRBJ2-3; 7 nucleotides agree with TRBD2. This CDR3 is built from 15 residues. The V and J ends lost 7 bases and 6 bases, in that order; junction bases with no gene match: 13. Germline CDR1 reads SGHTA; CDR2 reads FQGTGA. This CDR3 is CASKGGRALIDTQYF. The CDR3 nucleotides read TGTGCCAGCAAGGGAGGGAGGGCCCTCATTGATACGCAGTATTTT.

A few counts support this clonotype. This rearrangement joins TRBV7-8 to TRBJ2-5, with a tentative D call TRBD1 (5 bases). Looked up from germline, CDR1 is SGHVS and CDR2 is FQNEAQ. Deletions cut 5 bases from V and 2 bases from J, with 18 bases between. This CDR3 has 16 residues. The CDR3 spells CASSPNRRTRQETQYF. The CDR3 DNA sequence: TGTGCCAGCAGCCCGAACCGACGGACACGTCAAGAGACCCAGTACTTC.

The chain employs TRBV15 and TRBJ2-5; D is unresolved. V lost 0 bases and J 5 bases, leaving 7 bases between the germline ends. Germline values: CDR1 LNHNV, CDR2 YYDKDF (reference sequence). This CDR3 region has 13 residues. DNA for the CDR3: TGTGCCACCAGCAGAGATTTCGGGGAGACCCAGTACTTC. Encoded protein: CATSRDFGETQYF.

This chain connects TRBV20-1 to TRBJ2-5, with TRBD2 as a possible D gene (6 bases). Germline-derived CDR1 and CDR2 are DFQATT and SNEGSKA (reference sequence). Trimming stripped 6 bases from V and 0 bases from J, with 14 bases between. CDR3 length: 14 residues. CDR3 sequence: CSASSWGDQETQYF. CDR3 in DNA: TGCAGTGCCTCTAGCTGGGGGGACCAAGAGACCCAGTACTTC.

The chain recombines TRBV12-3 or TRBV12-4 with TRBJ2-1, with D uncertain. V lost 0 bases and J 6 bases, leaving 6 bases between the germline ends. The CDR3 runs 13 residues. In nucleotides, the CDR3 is TGTGCCAGCAGTTTAGCTATATCCAATGAGCAGTTCTTC. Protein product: CASSLAISNEQFF.

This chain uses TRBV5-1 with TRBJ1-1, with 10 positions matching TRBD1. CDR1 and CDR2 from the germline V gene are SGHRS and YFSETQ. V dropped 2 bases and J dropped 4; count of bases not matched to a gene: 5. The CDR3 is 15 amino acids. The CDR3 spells CASSLSRTGGTEAFF. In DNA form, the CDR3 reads TGCGCCAGCAGCTTAAGTCGGACAGGGGGCACTGAAGCTTTCTTT.

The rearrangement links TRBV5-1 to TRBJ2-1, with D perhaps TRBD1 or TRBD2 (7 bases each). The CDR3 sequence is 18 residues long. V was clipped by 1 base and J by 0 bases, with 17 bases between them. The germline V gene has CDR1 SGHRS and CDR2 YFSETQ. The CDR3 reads CASSLLTGRAYSYNEQFF. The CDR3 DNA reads TGCGCCAGCAGCTTGTTGACAGGGAGGGCTTACTCCTACAATGAGCAGTTCTTC.

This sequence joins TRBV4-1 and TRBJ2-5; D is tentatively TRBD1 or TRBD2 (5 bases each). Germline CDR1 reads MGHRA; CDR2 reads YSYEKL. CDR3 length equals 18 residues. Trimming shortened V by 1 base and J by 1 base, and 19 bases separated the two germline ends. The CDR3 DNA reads TGCGCCAGCAGCCAAGCGATAGAGGGGCTCTTTTCCCAAGAGACCCAGTACTTC. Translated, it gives CASSQAIEGLFSQETQYF.

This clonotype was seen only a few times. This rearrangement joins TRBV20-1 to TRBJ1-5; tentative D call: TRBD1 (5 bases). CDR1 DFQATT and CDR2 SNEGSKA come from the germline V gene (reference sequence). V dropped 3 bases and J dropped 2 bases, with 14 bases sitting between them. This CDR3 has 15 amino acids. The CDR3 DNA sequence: TGCAGTGCTAGTAGTGGGGGGGGAGGCAATCAGCCCCAGCATTTT. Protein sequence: CSASSGGGGNQPQHF.

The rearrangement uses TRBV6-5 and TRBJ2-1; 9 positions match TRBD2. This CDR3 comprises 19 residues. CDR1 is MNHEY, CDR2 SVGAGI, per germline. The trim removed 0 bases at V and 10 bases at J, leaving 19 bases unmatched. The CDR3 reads CASSYSTIQGTSIRGEQFF. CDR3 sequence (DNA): TGTGCCAGCAGTTACTCGACTATCCAAGGGACTAGCATAAGGGGCGAGCAGTTCTTC.

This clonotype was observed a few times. The CDR3 here is CASRGQREYNEQFF. CDR3 nucleotides: TGCGCCAGCCGTGGTCAGCGGGAATACAATGAGCAGTTCTTC. The gene calls are TRBV5-1 and TRBJ2-1, with 7 bases aligning to TRBD2. The CDR3 consists of 14 residues. V lost 7 bases, J lost 4 bases, and 8 bases stayed unmatched. In germline, CDR1 is SGHRS, CDR2 YFSETQ.

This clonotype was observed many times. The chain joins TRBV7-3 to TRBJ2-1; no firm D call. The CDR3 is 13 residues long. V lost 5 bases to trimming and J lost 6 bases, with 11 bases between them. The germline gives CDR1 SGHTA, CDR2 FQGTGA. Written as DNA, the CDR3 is TGTGCCAGCAGCCCACCGATAAGCAATGAGCAGTTCTTC. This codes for CASSPPISNEQFF.

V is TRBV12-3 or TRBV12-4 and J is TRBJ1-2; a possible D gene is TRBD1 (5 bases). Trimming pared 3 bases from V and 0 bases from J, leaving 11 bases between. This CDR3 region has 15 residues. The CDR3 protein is CASSFRDPSNYGYTF. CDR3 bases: TGTGCCAGCAGTTTCCGGGACCCCTCTAACTATGGCTACACCTTC.

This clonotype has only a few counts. Here the CDR3 reads CSVEKGTVNTGELFF. The CDR3 coding sequence is TGCAGCGTTGAAAAGGGGACAGTGAACACCGGGGAGCTGTTTTTT. The gene calls are TRBV29-1 and TRBJ2-2, with 7 bases fitting TRBD1. In germline, CDR1 is SQVTM, CDR2 ANQGSEA. The trim removed 2 bases at V and 1 base at J, leaving 4 bases unmatched. This CDR3 has 15 amino acids.

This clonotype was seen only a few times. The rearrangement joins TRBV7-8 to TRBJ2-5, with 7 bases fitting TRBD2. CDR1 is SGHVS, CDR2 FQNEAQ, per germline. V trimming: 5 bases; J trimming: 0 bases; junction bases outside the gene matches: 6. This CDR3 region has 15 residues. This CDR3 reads CASSPGGRYQETQYF. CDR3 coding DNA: TGTGCCAGCAGCCCGGGGGGAAGGTACCAAGAGACCCAGTACTTC.

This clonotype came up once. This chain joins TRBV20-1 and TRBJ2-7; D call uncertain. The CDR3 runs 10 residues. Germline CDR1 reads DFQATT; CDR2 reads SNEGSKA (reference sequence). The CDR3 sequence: CCASSYEQYF. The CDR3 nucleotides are TGCTGCGCTAGTAGCTACGAGCAGTACTTC.

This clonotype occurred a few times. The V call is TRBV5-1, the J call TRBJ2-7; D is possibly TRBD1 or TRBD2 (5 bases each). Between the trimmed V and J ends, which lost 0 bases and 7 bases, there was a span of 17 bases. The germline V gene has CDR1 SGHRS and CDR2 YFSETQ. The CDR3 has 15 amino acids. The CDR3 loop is CASSLGQGPPGEQYF. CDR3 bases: TGCGCCAGCAGCTTGGGGCAGGGACCCCCCGGGGAGCAGTACTTC.

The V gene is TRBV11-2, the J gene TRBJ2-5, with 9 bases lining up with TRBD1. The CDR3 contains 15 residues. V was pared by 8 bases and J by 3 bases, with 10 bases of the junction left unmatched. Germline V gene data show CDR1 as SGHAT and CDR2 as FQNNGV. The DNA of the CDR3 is TGTGCCAGCCGAACCGGGACAGGGATAAAAGAGACCCAGTACTTC. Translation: CASRTGTGIKETQYF.

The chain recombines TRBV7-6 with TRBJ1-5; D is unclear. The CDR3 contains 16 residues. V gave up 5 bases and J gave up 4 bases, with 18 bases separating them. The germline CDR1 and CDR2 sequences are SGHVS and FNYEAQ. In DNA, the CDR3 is TGTGCCAGCAGCCCCTTTGGCTCTTCGGGGAATCAGCCCCAGCATTTT. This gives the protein CASSPFGSSGNQPQHF.

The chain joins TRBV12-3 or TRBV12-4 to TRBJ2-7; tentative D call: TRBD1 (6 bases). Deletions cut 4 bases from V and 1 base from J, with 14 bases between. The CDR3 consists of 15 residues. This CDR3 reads CASSSPIRGSYEQYF. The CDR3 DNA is TGTGCCAGCAGTTCCCCGATCAGGGGTTCCTACGAGCAGTACTTC.